This T cell receptor beta chain was sequenced in a study of identical twins. Study-wide results and limits: Those out-of-frame alpha sequences shared by twins showed an excess of low generation probability. Insertions ran lower in abundant cord blood beta clonotypes, though not in memory repertoires.

The CDR3 is made up of 15 amino acids. Germline CDR1 is SGHRS and CDR2 is YFSETQ. With 0 bases removed from V and 2 bases from J, the gap between germline ends came to 10 bases. With template switching, a universal primer site was added, and the cDNA carried unique molecular identifiers. In TCRdb, the 5' RACE reads were re-called with MiXCR into one record per CDR3 protein. The data hold hundreds of thousands of distinct CDR3 sequences, with 8.6% observed a single time. This clonotype was recorded a few times. Its antigen remains unidentified. The donor group consisted entirely of healthy Caucasians. These data were also filed under a second study, of yellow fever vaccine responses in identical twins.

The sequence was obtained from a woman under 30 in good health. The sample comprised PBMCs. The chain uses TRBV5-1 and TRBJ2-3, with a weak D call TRBD2 (6 bases). CDR3: CASSLDAGNTDTQYF. As DNA, the CDR3 is TGCGCCAGCAGCTTGGACGCGGGGAACACAGATACGCAGTATTTT.